Following are 17 T cell receptor beta chains from one sample sequenced in a study of blood T cells in healthy people across ages. The use of a sample-barcoded 5' primer and a J-beta primer mix characterized a second PCR of roughly 6 to 11 cycles. TCRdb re-derived calls from the 5' RACE reads in MiXCR, one entry per CDR3 protein. This sample has some 1.5 million distinct CDR3 sequences, with 40% to 45% found just once. The sequenced sample was blood. The receptors stem from a woman aged 18-30 years in good health.

The CDR3 reads CASRAGTAGGYTF. CDR3 nucleotide sequence: TGTGCCAGCAGGGCTGGGACAGCTGGAGGCTACACCTTC. The V call is TRBV7-9, the J call TRBJ1-2, with 7 nucleotides matching TRBD1. J gave up 8 bases and V 6 bases, and 9 bases lay outside the gene matches. The CDR3 sequence is 13 residues long. CDR1 and CDR2 (germline): SEHNR, FQNEAQ (reference sequence).

This clonotype showed up just a few times. Here the CDR3 reads CASSEAYITNYGYTF. CDR3 DNA: TGTGCCAGCAGTGAAGCGTACATTACTAACTATGGCTACACCTTC. The chain carries TRBV6-1 and TRBJ1-2, with D unresolved. Trimming left V 0 bases short and J 0 bases short, with 8 bases between. This CDR3 spans 15 amino acids. Germline-derived CDR1 and CDR2 are MNHNS and SASEGT.

In its sample, this clonotype was seen a few times. The chain employs TRBV9 and TRBJ2-7; 7 bases map to TRBD1. Germline trimming cut 4 bases from V and 7 bases from J; bases unmatched to any gene: 8. The V gene's germline CDR1 is SGDLS and CDR2 YYNGEE. The CDR3 has 13 residues. As DNA, the CDR3 is TGTGCCAGCAGCCCCAGACAGGGCCATGAGCAGTACTTC. Its protein product is CASSPRQGHEQYF.

This clonotype was found many times. The chain recombines TRBV4-3 with TRBJ2-1, with D possibly being TRBD1 (6 bases). Germline loops: CDR1 LGHNA, CDR2 YSLEER. Trimming shortened V by 4 bases and J by 0 bases, and 10 bases separated the two germline ends. There are 15 residues in the CDR3. CDR3 sequence reads: CASSRDRISYNEQFF. CDR3 sequence (DNA): TGCGCCAGCAGCCGAGACAGGATCTCCTACAATGAGCAGTTCTTC.

This clonotype was seen a handful of times. This chain joins TRBV12-3 or TRBV12-4 and TRBJ1-5, with D perhaps TRBD1 (5 bases). CDR3 length: 16 residues. V was clipped by 5 bases and J by 5 bases, with 19 bases between them. CDR3 amino acids: CASSPGGGLFDQPQHF. CDR3 bases: TGTGCCAGCAGTCCCGGTGGGGGGTTGTTCGATCAGCCCCAGCATTTT.

This clonotype was detected only a few times. The rearrangement links TRBV6-4 to TRBJ2-1; 11 bases match TRBD1. CDR3 length: 14 amino acids. V lost 5 bases to trimming and J lost 9 bases; unmatched junction nucleotides: 6. CDR1 and CDR2 from the germline V gene are MRHNA and SNTAGT. The CDR3 DNA sequence: TGTGCCAGCAGTCCCGGGACAGGGGGTGGTGAGCAGTTCTTC. This codes for CASSPGTGGGEQFF.

The V gene is TRBV7-2, the J gene TRBJ1-5; D unresolved. Trimming removed 1 base at V and 9 bases at J, with 19 bases between. Germline-derived CDR1 and CDR2 are SGHTA and FQGNSA. This CDR3 comprises 16 residues. The CDR3 bases are TGTGCCAGCAGCTTAGAGGGTACGGGTTTTTGGCTGCCCCAGCATTTT. Amino acids: CASSLEGTGFWLPQHF.

The chain employs TRBV29-1 and TRBJ1-1; D call uncertain. Trimming took off 8 bases at V and 1 base at J, with 11 bases between the two ends. The CDR3 contains 12 residues. Germline assignment: CDR1 SQVTM and CDR2 ANQGSEA. CDR3 DNA: TGCAGCTCCCGGGATAGGAACACTGAAGCTTTCTTT. This gives the protein CSSRDRNTEAFF.

This clonotype was seen repeatedly, ten times or more. The V call is TRBV4-1, the J call TRBJ2-1; TRBD1 agrees at 11 bases. Trimming cost V 0 bases and J 7 bases; bases outside gene matches: 5. The CDR3 totals 16 residues. Germline values: CDR1 MGHRA, CDR2 YSYEKL. This CDR3 reads CASSQDRTGGWNEQFF. The CDR3 nucleotides are TGCGCCAGCAGCCAAGATCGGACAGGGGGCTGGAATGAGCAGTTCTTC.

The V call is TRBV12-3 or TRBV12-4, the J call TRBJ1-1; D gene uncertain. V gave up 1 base and J gave up 4 bases, with 10 bases separating them. The length of the CDR3 is 14 residues. This chain's CDR3 is CASSLVPVATEAFF. CDR3 nucleotide sequence: TGTGCCAGCAGTTTAGTGCCAGTCGCCACTGAAGCTTTCTTT.

The chain links TRBV4-2 to TRBJ2-7; possibly TRBD2 for D (6 bases). Germline values: CDR1 LGHNA, CDR2 YNFKEQ. The V gene lost 3 bases and the J gene lost 5 bases, with 14 bases spanning the gap. CDR3 length: 14 residues. The CDR3 here is CASSQGGLADEQYF. The DNA for the CDR3 is TGTGCCAGCAGCCAGGGGGGATTAGCGGACGAGCAGTACTTC.

The J gene is TRBJ2-3, the V gene TRBV7-6; tentative D call: TRBD1 (6 bases). V was shortened by 0 bases and J by 9 bases, with 16 bases between the two germline ends. The germline CDR1 and CDR2 sequences are SGHVS and FNYEAQ. CDR3 length: 15 amino acids. CDR3 sequence reads: CASSLASGHSQTQYF. The DNA for the CDR3 is TGTGCCAGCAGCTTAGCTTCGGGACACTCCCAGACGCAGTATTTT.

The chain uses TRBV30 and TRBJ1-4, with D maybe TRBD1 (6 bases). V lost 6 bases to trimming and J lost 7 bases, with 15 bases between them. CDR1 is GTSNPN and CDR2 is SVGIG in the germline V gene (reference sequence). This CDR3 region has 13 residues. As DNA, the CDR3 is TGTGCCTGTAGCCCAGGGGTTGGTGAAAAACTGTTTTTT. Translated: CACSPGVGEKLFF.

The chain employs TRBV2 and TRBJ2-7; D call uncertain. This CDR3 region has 14 residues. V gave up 5 bases and J gave up 4 bases, with 15 bases separating them. Germline-derived CDR1 and CDR2 are SNHLY and FYNNEI. Here the CDR3 reads CASSTTRAVYEQYF. For the CDR3, the DNA is TGTGCCAGCAGTACAACTCGGGCGGTATACGAGCAGTACTTC.

The count of this clonotype is one. Relative to the germline gene, one junction end is altered; a read error may explain this. The chain recombines TRBV2 with TRBJ1-2; D gene ambiguous. The CDR3 is 12 residues long. Germline V gene lookup returns CDR1 SNHLY and CDR2 FYNNEI. The CDR3: CASSVMGYGYTF. The CDR3 region has the DNA TGTGCCAGTAGTGTAATGGGCTATGGCTACACCTTC.

The chain couples TRBV6-2 or TRBV6-3 to TRBJ2-5; 7 bases fit TRBD1. V was pared by 2 bases and J by 1 base, with 16 bases of the junction left unmatched. The CDR3 is 19 residues long. The germline CDR1 and CDR2 sequences are MNHEY and SVGEGT. The CDR3 nucleotides read TGTGCCAGCAGTTACAAAACTTCTCCGGGACAGCCCCGCCAAGAGACCCAGTACTTC. It translates to CASSYKTSPGQPRQETQYF.

The chain is built from TRBV27 and TRBJ1-6; D not resolved. Germline V gene sequence: CDR1 MNHEY, CDR2 SMNVEV (reference sequence). The CDR3 covers 14 residues. Trimming shortened V by 5 bases and J by 10 bases, and 15 bases separated the two germline ends. The CDR3 DNA reads TGTGCCAGCAGTGTGGGCAGACTTGAGTCACCCCTCCACTTT. Its translation is CASSVGRLESPLHF.